The source of this T cell receptor (beta chain) is a study of T-cell memory formation after mild COVID-19. Study at large: Among the donors, TCR clusters were largely specific to each donor.

Employing constant-segment primers, 5'RACE generated TCR alpha and TCR beta cDNA libraries bearing sample barcodes and UMIs. From the 5' RACE reads, TCRdb called clonotypes with MiXCR, one entry per CDR3 protein. The data hold more than 250,000 distinct CDR3 sequences, with around 15% observed a single time. Trimming took 6 bases from V and 4 from J, leaving 9 bases between them. In germline, CDR1 is MDHEN, CDR2 SYDVKM. The CDR3 has 13 amino acids. This clonotype was seen a handful of times. Source material: PBMCs or a T cell subset sorted from them (not recorded which). The chain has TRBV28 and TRBJ2-2; D is unresolved. The source is a man in his late teens or twenties who had mild COVID-19 (a few samples of this study predate the infection). Cell type and time point are not known. The CDR3 spells CASSKTATGELFF. The CDR3 region has the DNA TGTGCCAGCAGCAAAACAGCCACCGGGGAGCTGTTTTTT.